One and the same sample provided the 23 T cell receptor beta chains below, sequenced in a study of shared clonotypes between healthy human individuals. Sequenced by immunoSEQ multiplex PCR; TCRdb stores in-frame clones only, minus some. The sample shows hundreds of thousands of clones, about 85% of them seen only once. Sequenced material: PBMCs. The source of these receptors is a woman between 35 and 50 years old in good health. Some clones in this sample may be carry-over from other donors' samples.

In its sample, this clone was seen a few times. The CDR3 DNA reads as TGTGCCAGCGGTCGAGGGACAGGGATAGGCTACGAGCAGTACTTC. Residues: CASGRGTGIGYEQYF. This chain connects TRBV6-1 to TRBJ2-7; TRBD1 matches 9 bases. Per germline, CDR1 MNHNS and CDR2 SASEGT. V lost 8 bases and J lost 3; bases outside the gene matches: 11. This CDR3 comprises 15 residues.

This sequence joins TRBV6-4 and TRBJ2-3; possible D gene TRBD2, 5 bases. The germline V gene encodes CDR1 MRHNA and CDR2 SNTAGT. V lost 4 bases and J 11 bases, leaving 16 bases between the germline ends. CDR3 length: 13 amino acids. CDR3 coding DNA: TGTGCCAGCAGTGGGAATTCAGAGGGAGAGCAGTATTTT. Protein sequence: CASSGNSEGEQYF.

The chain recombines TRBV25-1 with TRBJ2-2, with D possibly being TRBD1 or TRBD2 (5 bases each). Trimming cost V 8 bases and J 0 bases, with 13 bases left between them. CDR1 is MGHDK, CDR2 SYGVNS, per germline. The CDR3 has 15 amino acids. The CDR3 DNA reads TGTGCCAGCGGGACGGGCCCCGCGAACACCGGGGAGCTGTTTTTT. Its protein product is CASGTGPANTGELFF. The full variable domain, rest sourced from reference TRBV25-1 and TRBJ2-2, is EADIYQTPRYLVIGTGKKITLECSQTMGHDKMYWYQQDPGMELHLIHYSYGVNSTEKGDLSSESTVSRIRTEHFPLTLESARPSHTSQYLCASGTGPANTGELFFGEGSRLTVL.

The V call is TRBV11-2, the J call TRBJ2-7; 8 bases match TRBD2. The CDR3 has 14 residues. The germline gives CDR1 SGHAT, CDR2 FQNNGV. With 7 bases clipped from V and 3 bases from J, the junction kept 8 bases outside the gene matches. Here the CDR3 DNA reads TGTGCCAGCACCGGCGGGGGGCTGCGCTACGAGCAGTACTTC. Its translation: CASTGGGLRYEQYF. Using reference TRBV11-2 and TRBJ2-7 for the parts outside the CDR3, the full variable domain is EAGVAQSPRYKIIEKRQSVAFWCNPISGHATLYWYQQILGQGPKLLIQFQNNGVVDDSQLPKDRFSAERLKGVDSTLKIQPAKLEDSAVYLCASTGGGLRYEQYFGPGTRLTVT.

The rearrangement joins TRBV19 to TRBJ2-1; 9 nucleotides align to TRBD2. The J segment lost 7 bases and the V segment lost 4 bases, leaving 8 bases of the junction unmatched. This CDR3 is 15 amino acids long. Germline V gene data show CDR1 as LNHDA and CDR2 as SQIVND (reference sequence). This CDR3 is CASSTSMAGGNEQFF. The DNA for the CDR3 is TGTGCCAGTAGTACGTCGATGGCGGGGGGGAATGAGCAGTTCTTC.

V usage is TRBV11-3 and J usage is TRBJ2-7, with D tentatively TRBD1 or TRBD2 (6 bases each). Trimming removed 5 bases from V and 4 bases from J, with 15 bases in between. This CDR3 comprises 14 residues. CDR1 and CDR2 from the germline V gene are SGHNT and YENEEA. In DNA, the CDR3 is TGTGCCAGCAGCGTCGGAGGGACACCTTACGAGCAGTACTTC. Its translation: CASSVGGTPYEQYF.

The V gene is TRBV19, the J gene TRBJ2-7; maybe TRBD1 (6 bases). There are 18 residues in the CDR3. CDR1 is LNHDA and CDR2 is SQIVND in the germline V gene (reference sequence). Trimming stripped 5 bases from V and 3 bases from J, with 26 bases between. The CDR3 coding sequence is TGTGCCAGTAGTGTCCAGGGGAGAGGCGCGGACAGCGGCTACGAGCAGTACTTC. Translated, it gives CASSVQGRGADSGYEQYF.

The J gene is TRBJ2-3, the V gene TRBV19, with 8 positions matching TRBD2. The CDR3 is 16 residues long. V lost 7 bases, J lost 0 bases, and 9 bases stayed unmatched. The V gene's germline CDR1 is LNHDA and CDR2 SQIVND (reference sequence). This CDR3 is CASKRETGGSTDTQYF. The CDR3 DNA reads TGTGCCAGTAAGAGGGAAACGGGAGGGAGCACAGATACGCAGTATTTT.

V usage is TRBV7-9 and J usage is TRBJ1-1; unclear D gene. V gave up 2 bases and J gave up 1 base, with 8 bases separating them. This CDR3 has 14 amino acids. Germline V gives CDR1 SEHNR, CDR2 FQNEAQ (reference sequence). The CDR3 region is CASSLNSGNTEAFF. The CDR3 DNA reads as TGTGCCAGCAGCTTAAATTCGGGGAACACTGAAGCTTTCTTT. Full variable domain (missing parts from reference TRBV7-9 and TRBJ1-1): DTGVSQNPRHKITKRGQNVTFRCDPISEHNRLYWYRQTLGQGPEFLTYFQNEAQLEKSRLLSDRFSAERPKGSFSTLEIQRTEQGDSAMYLCASSLNSGNTEAFFGQGTRLTVV.

This clone was detected many times. The rearrangement joins TRBV5-1 to TRBJ1-1, with 7 bases lining up with TRBD1. The V and J ends lost 8 bases and 6 bases, in that order; junction bases with no gene match: 10. The CDR3 is 13 residues long. CDR1 is SGHRS and CDR2 is YFSETQ in the germline V gene. CDR3 protein: CASHLRGGSEAFF. The CDR3 region has the DNA TGCGCCAGTCACCTCAGGGGGGGATCTGAAGCTTTCTTT.

The CDR3 loop is CATSRGLDRTDYGYTF. The CDR3 DNA sequence: TGTGCCACCAGCAGAGGCTTGGACAGAACGGACTATGGCTACACCTTC. The chain uses TRBV15 and TRBJ1-2; D perhaps matches TRBD1 (6 bases). This CDR3 region has 16 residues. Trimming took 1 base from V and 3 from J, leaving 15 bases between them. Germline values: CDR1 LNHNV, CDR2 YYDKDF (reference sequence). The variable domain in full, with the rest retrieved from reference TRBV15 and TRBJ1-2, is DAMVIQNPRYQVTQFGKPVTLSCSQTLNHNVMYWYQQKSSQAPKLLFHYYDKDFNNEADTPDNFQSRRPNTSFCFLDIRSPGLGDTAMYLCATSRGLDRTDYGYTFGSGTRLTVV.

Notes on this clone: The likely explanation is a read error, given a far larger clone one base away. The chain employs TRBV7-9 and TRBJ2-7; possibly TRBD2 for D (6 bases). CDR3 length equals 17 residues. The germline CDR1 and CDR2 sequences are SEHNR and FQNEAQ (reference sequence). This CDR3 is CASSPPWRDGPTYEQHF. The CDR3 DNA reads as TGTGCCAGCAGCCCCCCATGGCGGGATGGGCCGACCTACGAGCAGCACTTC.

The rearrangement uses TRBV25-1 and TRBJ2-1; D possibly corresponds to TRBD2 (6 bases). The CDR3 is made up of 15 amino acids. Germline V CDR1 and CDR2: MGHDK, SYGVNS. V dropped 3 bases and J dropped 6 bases, with 15 bases sitting between them. Written as DNA, the CDR3 is TGTGCCAGCAGTGATCCTAGGCGGGGTTCCAATGAGCAGTTCTTC. This gives the protein CASSDPRRGSNEQFF.

V is TRBV4-1 and J is TRBJ2-6; D possibly uses TRBD1 or TRBD2 (5 bases each). The CDR3 sequence is 18 residues long. Germline CDR1 and CDR2: MGHRA and YSYEKL. V was cut by 0 bases and J by 12 bases, with 24 bases left in between. The CDR3 nucleotides read TGCGCCAGCAGCCAAGAACCCCCTGTAGGGACCGGGGCCGGCGTCCTGACTTTC. Its protein is CASSQEPPVGTGAGVLTF.

The sample holds one count of this clone. Here the CDR3 DNA reads TGCGCCAGCAGCCAAGATCTTACTAGCGGGAGGGGGAGCGCGCAGTATTTT. Translating gives CASSQDLTSGRGSAQYF. The chain employs TRBV4-3 and TRBJ2-3; TRBD2 aligns across 13 bases. Germline V gene lookup returns CDR1 LGHNA and CDR2 YSLEER. V lost 0 bases to trimming and J lost 10 bases; unmatched junction nucleotides: 10. This CDR3 spans 17 amino acids.

A remark on this clone: The sample carries other DNA sequences with the same CDR3. The J gene is TRBJ2-5, the V gene TRBV5-1; D is unresolved. Per the germline V gene, CDR1 is SGHRS and CDR2 is YFSETQ. Between the trimmed V and J ends, which lost 1 base and 5 bases, there was a span of 3 bases. The CDR3 spans 11 residues. CDR3 in amino acids: CASSLSETQYF. CDR3 in DNA: TGCGCCAGCAGCTTGTCCGAGACCCAGTACTTC.

This chain uses TRBV7-3 with TRBJ2-2; 10 bases fit TRBD2. This CDR3 is 14 amino acids long. The V gene end was trimmed by 5 bases and the J gene end by 6 bases; junction bases not matched to a gene: 3. Germline loops: CDR1 SGHTA, CDR2 FQGTGA. The CDR3 sequence: CASSPLAGAGELFF. In DNA form, the CDR3 reads TGTGCCAGCAGCCCCCTAGCGGGAGCCGGGGAGCTGTTTTTT.

As regards this clone: At one end the junction does not follow the germline gene, possibly because of a read error. This sequence joins TRBV2 and TRBJ2-7; D call uncertain. Germline V gene lookup returns CDR1 SNHLY and CDR2 FYNNEI. The CDR3 is 11 residues long. CDR3: CASSQAYEQYF. In DNA, the CDR3 is TGTGCCAGCAGTCAAGCCTACGAGCAGTACTTC.

V gene TRBV4-2 combines with J gene TRBJ1-5; TRBD1 matches at 12 bases. Germline assignment: CDR1 LGHNA and CDR2 YNFKEQ. The CDR3 has 15 amino acids. The trim removed 2 bases at V and 8 bases at J, leaving 4 bases unmatched. CDR3 in amino acids: CASSQSGTGGEPQHF. CDR3 nucleotide sequence: TGTGCCAGCAGCCAAAGTGGGACAGGGGGCGAGCCCCAGCATTTT.

A remark on this clone: The junction does not match germline at one end; this may be a read error. The chain uses TRBV7-7 and TRBJ2-5, with TRBD2 identical over 9 bases. The CDR3 totals 16 residues. CDR1 SSHAT and CDR2 FNYEAQ come from the germline V gene (reference sequence). CDR3 bases: TGTGCTAGCAGCCAGGGACTAGCAGGCCAGCGGGGGACCCAGTACTTC. Translating it yields CASSQGLAGQRGTQYF.

The rearrangement uses TRBV4-2 and TRBJ2-5; 10 positions match TRBD1. The junction had 8 bases not matched to a gene; V was cut back by 4 bases and J by 0 bases. Germline CDR1 is LGHNA and CDR2 is YNFKEQ. The CDR3 consists of 17 residues. CDR3 coding DNA: TGTGCCAGCAGCCCGGGGGGGACAGGGGCGTACCAAGAGACCCAGTACTTC. Its protein product is CASSPGGTGAYQETQYF.

Of note for this clone: In the same sample, other DNA sequences code for this CDR3. The chain uses TRBV18 and TRBJ2-5; D might be TRBD2 (6 bases). The V gene's germline CDR1 is KGHSH and CDR2 LQKENI. The CDR3 is 13 residues long. Deletions cut 3 bases from V and 1 base from J, with 6 bases between. CDR3 protein: CASSPGGQETQYF. As DNA, the CDR3 is TGTGCCAGCTCACCGGGGGGCCAAGAGACCCAGTACTTC.

The chain uses TRBV30 and TRBJ2-1, with TRBD2 matching 7 bases. Losses at the gene ends were 4 bases for V and 3 bases for J; bases not matched to a gene: 3. Germline CDR1 reads GTSNPN; CDR2 reads SVGIG (reference sequence). This CDR3 has 13 residues. CDR3: CAWTAGVYNEQFF. The CDR3 DNA reads as TGTGCCTGGACGGCGGGAGTCTACAATGAGCAGTTCTTC.